These T cell receptor beta chains were read from a single sample in a study of T cell repertoires in cytomegalovirus infection. One entry per CDR3 protein results from TCRdb running MiXCR on the reads. The sample holds about 110,000 distinct CDR3 sequences; around 30% are singletons and the top ten take around 41%. These receptors are not linked to any known antigen. The material sequenced was CD8+ T cells from cultured PBMCs, taken from culture after CMV antigen stimulation. Every receptor here comes from a human donor in good health (CMV status not recorded). Some clones in this sample may be carry-over from other donors' samples. Each CDR3 is given with its conserved first and last residue. Clone size, where shown, is once, few, many, or a class for clones that have expanded.

v_call,clone_size,j_call,cdr3_aa
TRBV12-3/TRBV12-4,many,TRBJ1-2,CASSLALGIPGYGYTF
TRBV25-1,-,TRBJ1-3,CASSEYFGGGGSSGNTIYF
TRBV7-8,many,TRBJ1-6,CASSAGTGPGSPLHF
TRBV9,-,TRBJ2-7,CASSTGWGYEQYF
TRBV2,-,TRBJ1-2,CASRISLGGHGYTF
TRBV7-2,-,TRBJ2-7,CASSFLPPGLAGGHEQYF
TRBV20-1,-,TRBJ2-1,CSARDLAGHDNEQFF
TRBV6-1,-,TRBJ1-1,CASTQGRVTEAFF
TRBV4-1,few,TRBJ2-7,CASSHPRDRGSRGEQYF
TRBV27,few,TRBJ2-5,CASSRRGGGATETQYF
TRBV15,-,TRBJ2-3,CATSGPSGGFTDTQYF
TRBV27,-,TRBJ1-1,CASSPPPGVLPEAFF
TRBV12-3/TRBV12-4,few,TRBJ1-6,CASSSTDRVNSPLHF
TRBV6-1,-,TRBJ2-1,CASSELSGGVYNEQFF
TRBV5-6,few,TRBJ2-3,CASSLSQGLTDTQYF
TRBV5-5,-,TRBJ1-5,CASSLGAFMGNQPQHF
TRBV20-1,-,TRBJ2-3,CSARDLLADDTDTQYF
TRBV27,-,TRBJ2-7,CASSLTDQSSYEQYF
TRBV13,-,TRBJ2-7,CASSLGGSGYEQYF
TRBV7-2,-,TRBJ2-5,CASRLDGTYQETQYF
TRBV4-3,-,TRBJ2-2,CASSHLLRGQGSGELFF
TRBV6-6,-,TRBJ2-5,CASSYFPGLAGVQETQYF
TRBV28,-,TRBJ2-3,CASSASFIGGWTDTQYF
TRBV24-1,-,TRBJ2-1,CATSEGAAEQFF
TRBV13,once,TRBJ2-7,CASSPSPGAEQYF
TRBV5-1,-,TRBJ2-4,CASSYGPGQDVQYF
TRBV4-2,-,TRBJ1-5,CASSLAEDQPQHF
TRBV7-9,many,TRBJ1-5,CASSLGQGGQPQHF
TRBV20-1,many,TRBJ1-1,CSASPQVENTEAFF
TRBV12-3/TRBV12-4,few,TRBJ2-1,CASSFSGLNNEQFF
TRBV28,-,TRBJ1-2,CASSSALRQPNNYGYTF
TRBV24-1,few,TRBJ2-7,CATSEIAGQSYEQYF
TRBV5-5,-,TRBJ1-1,CASDPEGVFTEAFF
TRBV7-6,-,TRBJ1-4,CASSQERGEVNEKLFF
TRBV7-8,-,TRBJ2-7,CASSLRGRAYEQYF
TRBV3-1,-,TRBJ2-2,CASSQVGGRELFF
TRBV6-2/TRBV6-3,few,TRBJ2-3,CASREDRLDTDTQYF
TRBV29-1,-,TRBJ2-2,CSVGGTGELFF
TRBV5-1,few,TRBJ2-3,CASSHGRGGPDTQYF
TRBV20-1,-,TRBJ2-1,CSASSGGNEQFF
TRBV7-2,-,TRBJ1-2,CASSLVLTGRYGYTF
TRBV19,few,TRBJ2-5,CASSISGVVETQYF
TRBV4-1,-,TRBJ1-6,CASTATGATNSPLHF
TRBV4-1,-,TRBJ1-2,CATPGRGNYGYTF
TRBV25-1,-,TRBJ2-2,CASKPTGTSGGLNTGELFF
TRBV7-2,many,TRBJ2-2,CASGWPGTANTGELFF